The sample holds one count of the clone carrying this T cell receptor (beta chain). Its antigen is unknown. This PCR relied on a set of 60 Vbeta primers and 13 Jbeta primers. Original handling: In a later analysis, some 80 million unique TCR beta chains included roughly 11 million shared by two or more donors. TCRdb's copy holds only in-frame clones and misses some; the assay was immunoSEQ multiplex PCR. The DNA was the basis for D and trimming; V, J and clone size are from that table. The sample includes around 200,000 clones, 70% to 75% of them seen just once. The data were taken from a study of cytomegalovirus exposure and HLA in healthy donors. At the level of the study: An earlier analysis found some 100 million unique TCR beta sequences from 200 million or so T cells. Caucasian-associated ancestry cluster membership applied to about 80% of around 400 genotyped donors.

Study-level points and caveats: In a later analysis, HLA-C alleles had the fewest associated TCRs, DRB1 alleles the most.

Sequenced input: PBMCs. The receptor was isolated from a man aged 30 to 39 in good health and CMV-seropositive.

The CDR3 nucleotides read TGTGCCAGCAGTTACGAGCGGGGGGCTAGACTGGAGCAGTTCTTC. This translates into CASSYERGARLEQFF. The rearrangement joins TRBV6-6 to TRBJ2-1; TRBD2 aligns across 9 bases. J lost 10 bases, V lost 2 bases, and 9 bases had no gene match. Germline CDR1 MNHNY, CDR2 SVGAGI (reference sequence). CDR3 length equals 15 residues.